A single count supports the clone carrying this TCR beta chain. The antigen is undetermined. Sorted T cells were CFSE-labeled and cultured 4 to 5 days with allogeneic regulatory or mature dendritic cells at 1:10. The J segment lost 6 bases and the V segment lost 2 bases, leaving 14 bases of the junction unmatched. This CDR3 has 19 amino acids. Germline assignment: CDR1 SGHVS and CDR2 FQNEAQ. The data originate from a study of regulatory dendritic cells for organ transplantation. Study background: LPS was added to dendritic cell cultures on day 6.

Study outcomes and limitations: Alloreactive memory CD8+ T cell pools varied considerably between individuals. Naive CD4+ and CD8+ repertoires were highly diverse; memory CD8+ was most oligoclonal.

Using immunoSEQ multiplex PCR, the repertoire was profiled, and TCRdb retains in-frame clones only, with some absent. The sample holds more than 9,500 clones, about 60% seen once. The gene calls are TRBV7-8 and TRBJ2-6, with 9 bases that match TRBD1. This sequence was found in a human donor in good health. Source material: naive CD8+ T cells from blood cultured with dendritic cells. Subset reported: CD45RA+ naive T cells. CDR3 bases: TGTGCCAGCAGCTTATCCTCCGGGACAGGGTTCTCAGTGGCCAACGTCCTGACTTTC. Residues: CASSLSSGTGFSVANVLTF.